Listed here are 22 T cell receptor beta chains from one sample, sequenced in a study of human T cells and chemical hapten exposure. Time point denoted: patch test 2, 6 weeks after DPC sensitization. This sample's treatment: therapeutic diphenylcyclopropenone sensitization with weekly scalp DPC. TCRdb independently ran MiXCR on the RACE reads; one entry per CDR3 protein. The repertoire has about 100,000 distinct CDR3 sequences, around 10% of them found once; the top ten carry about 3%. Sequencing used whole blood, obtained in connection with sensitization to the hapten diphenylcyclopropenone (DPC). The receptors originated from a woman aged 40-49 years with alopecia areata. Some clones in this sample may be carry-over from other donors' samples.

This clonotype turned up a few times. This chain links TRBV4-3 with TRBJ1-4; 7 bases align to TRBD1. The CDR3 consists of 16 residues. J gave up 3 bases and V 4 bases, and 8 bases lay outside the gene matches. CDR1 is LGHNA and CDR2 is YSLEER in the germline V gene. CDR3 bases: TGCGCCAGCAGCCTGGACGGGGACAGAGCTAATGAAAAACTGTTTTTT. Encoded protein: CASSLDGDRANEKLFF.

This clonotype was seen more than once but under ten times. CDR3 amino acids: CASSVGTGRNSPLHF. CDR3 nucleotides: TGTGCCAGCAGCGTGGGGACAGGGAGAAATTCACCCCTCCACTTT. The rearrangement joins TRBV6-1 to TRBJ1-6, with TRBD1 matching 9 bases. The CDR3 is 15 amino acids. Trimming removed 6 bases from V and 7 bases from J; junction bases left unmatched: 7. Germline V lookup: CDR1 MNHNS, CDR2 SASEGT.

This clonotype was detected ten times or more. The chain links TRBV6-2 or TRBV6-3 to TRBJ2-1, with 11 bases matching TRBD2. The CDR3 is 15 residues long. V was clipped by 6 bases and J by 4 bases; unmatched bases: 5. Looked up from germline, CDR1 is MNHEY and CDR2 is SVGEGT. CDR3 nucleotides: TGTGCCAGCAGCCGACTAGCGGGACTATACAATGAGCAGTTCTTC. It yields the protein CASSRLAGLYNEQFF.

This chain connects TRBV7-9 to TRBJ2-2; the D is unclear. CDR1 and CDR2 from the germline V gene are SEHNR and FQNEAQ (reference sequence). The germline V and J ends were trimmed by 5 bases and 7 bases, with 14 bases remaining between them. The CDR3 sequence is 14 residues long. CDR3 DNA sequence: TGTGCCAGCAGCCCCTATGGAAGTGACGGGGAGCTGTTTTTT. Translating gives CASSPYGSDGELFF.

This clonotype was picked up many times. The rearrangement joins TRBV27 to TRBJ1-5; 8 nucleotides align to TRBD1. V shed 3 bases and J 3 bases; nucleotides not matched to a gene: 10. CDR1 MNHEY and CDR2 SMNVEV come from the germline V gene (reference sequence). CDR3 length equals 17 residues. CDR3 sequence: CASSFLTGGQNNQPQHF. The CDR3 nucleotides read TGTGCCAGCAGTTTTTTAACAGGGGGGCAAAACAATCAGCCCCAGCATTTT.

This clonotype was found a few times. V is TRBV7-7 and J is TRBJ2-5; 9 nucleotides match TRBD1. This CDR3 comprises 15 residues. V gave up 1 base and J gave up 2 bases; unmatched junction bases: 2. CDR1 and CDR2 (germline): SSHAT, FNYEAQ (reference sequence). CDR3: CASSLGDRGQETQYF. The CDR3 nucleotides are TGTGCCAGCAGCTTAGGAGACAGGGGGCAAGAGACCCAGTACTTC.

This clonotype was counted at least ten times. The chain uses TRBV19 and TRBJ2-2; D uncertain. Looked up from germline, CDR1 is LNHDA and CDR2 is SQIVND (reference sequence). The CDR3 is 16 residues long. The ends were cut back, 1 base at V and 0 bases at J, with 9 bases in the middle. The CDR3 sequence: CASSIGGRTNTGELFF. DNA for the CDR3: TGTGCCAGTAGTATAGGCGGACGGACGAACACCGGGGAGCTGTTTTTT.

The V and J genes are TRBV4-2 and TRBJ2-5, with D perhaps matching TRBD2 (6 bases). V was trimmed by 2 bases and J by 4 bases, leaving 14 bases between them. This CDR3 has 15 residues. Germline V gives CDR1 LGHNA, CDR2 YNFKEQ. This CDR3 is CASSQRRGSTETQYF. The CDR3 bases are TGTGCCAGCAGCCAACGTCGGGGGAGTACAGAGACCCAGTACTTC.

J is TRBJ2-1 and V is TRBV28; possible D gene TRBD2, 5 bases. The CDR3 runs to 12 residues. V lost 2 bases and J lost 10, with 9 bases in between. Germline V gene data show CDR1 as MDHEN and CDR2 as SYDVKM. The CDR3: CASSLLRGEQFF. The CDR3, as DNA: TGTGCCAGCAGTTTACTTCGGGGAGAGCAGTTCTTC. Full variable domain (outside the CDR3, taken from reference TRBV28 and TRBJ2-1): DVKVTQSSRYLVKRTGEKVFLECVQDMDHENMFWYRQDPGLGLRLIYFSYDVKMKEKGDIPEGYSVSREKKERFSLILESASTNQTSMYLCASSLLRGEQFFGPGTRLTVL.

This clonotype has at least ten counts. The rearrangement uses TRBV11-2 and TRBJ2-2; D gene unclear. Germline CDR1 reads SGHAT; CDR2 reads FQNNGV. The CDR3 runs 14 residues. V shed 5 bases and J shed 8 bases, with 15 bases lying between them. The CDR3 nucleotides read TGTGCCAGCAGCCAATTTGCGAAGGGAGGGGAGCTGTTTTTT. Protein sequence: CASSQFAKGGELFF.

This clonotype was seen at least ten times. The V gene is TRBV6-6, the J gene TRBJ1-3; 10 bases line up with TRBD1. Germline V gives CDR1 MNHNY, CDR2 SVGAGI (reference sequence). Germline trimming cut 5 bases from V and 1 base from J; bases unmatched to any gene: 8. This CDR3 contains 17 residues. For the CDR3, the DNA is TGTGCCAGCAGTACCGGGACAGGGGAGGGATCTGGAAACACCATATATTTT. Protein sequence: CASSTGTGEGSGNTIYF.

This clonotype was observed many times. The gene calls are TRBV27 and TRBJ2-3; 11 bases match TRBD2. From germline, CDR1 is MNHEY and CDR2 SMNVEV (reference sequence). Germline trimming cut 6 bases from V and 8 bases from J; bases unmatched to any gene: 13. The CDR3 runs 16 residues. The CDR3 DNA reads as TGTGCCAGCAGCATTTATGGCCTAGCGGGAGGTGGTACGCAGTATTTT. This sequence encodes CASSIYGLAGGGTQYF.

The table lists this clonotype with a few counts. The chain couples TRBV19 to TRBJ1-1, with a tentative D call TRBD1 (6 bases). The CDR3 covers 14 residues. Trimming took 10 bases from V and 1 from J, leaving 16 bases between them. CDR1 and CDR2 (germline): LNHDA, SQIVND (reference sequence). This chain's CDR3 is CATRTIQGNTEAFF. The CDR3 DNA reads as TGTGCCACCAGAACCATACAGGGGAACACTGAAGCTTTCTTT.

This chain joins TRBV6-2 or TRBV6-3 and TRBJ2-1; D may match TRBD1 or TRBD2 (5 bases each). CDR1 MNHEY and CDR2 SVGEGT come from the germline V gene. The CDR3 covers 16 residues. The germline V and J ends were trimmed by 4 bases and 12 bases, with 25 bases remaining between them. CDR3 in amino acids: CASSSRVWGRGDVQFF. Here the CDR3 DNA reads TGTGCCAGCAGTTCCCGGGTATGGGGTCGAGGGGATGTGCAGTTCTTC.

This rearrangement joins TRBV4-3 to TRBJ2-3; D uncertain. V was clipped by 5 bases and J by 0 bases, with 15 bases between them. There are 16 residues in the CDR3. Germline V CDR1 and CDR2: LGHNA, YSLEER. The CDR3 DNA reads TGCGCCAGCAGCGCAGACCCGGTCAGGAGCACAGATACGCAGTATTTT. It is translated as CASSADPVRSTDTQYF.

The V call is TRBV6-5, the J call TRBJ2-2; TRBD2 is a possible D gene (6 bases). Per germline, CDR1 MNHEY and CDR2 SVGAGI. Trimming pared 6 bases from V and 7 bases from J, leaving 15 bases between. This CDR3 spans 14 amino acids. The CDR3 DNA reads TGTGCCAGCAGGGGCGGGGCAGATGTCGGGGAGCTGTTTTTT. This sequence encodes CASRGGADVGELFF.

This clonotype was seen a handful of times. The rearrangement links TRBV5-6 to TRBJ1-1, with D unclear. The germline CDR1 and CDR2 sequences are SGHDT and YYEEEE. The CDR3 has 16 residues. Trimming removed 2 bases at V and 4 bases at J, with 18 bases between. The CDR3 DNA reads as TGTGCCAGCAGCTTAACGGTGCGGGCGGCAGGCACTGAAGCTTTCTTT. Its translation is CASSLTVRAAGTEAFF.

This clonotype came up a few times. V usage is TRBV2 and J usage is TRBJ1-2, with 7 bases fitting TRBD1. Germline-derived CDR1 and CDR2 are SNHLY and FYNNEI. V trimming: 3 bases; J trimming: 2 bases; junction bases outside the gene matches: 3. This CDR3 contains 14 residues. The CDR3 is CASSETGRNYGYTF. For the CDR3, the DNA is TGTGCCAGCAGTGAGACAGGGCGAAACTATGGCTACACCTTC.

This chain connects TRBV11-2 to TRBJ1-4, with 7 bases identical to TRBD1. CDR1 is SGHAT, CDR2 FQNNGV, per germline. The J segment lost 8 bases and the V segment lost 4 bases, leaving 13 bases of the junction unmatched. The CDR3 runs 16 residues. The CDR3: CASSSLGGTVGEKLFF. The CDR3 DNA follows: TGTGCCAGCAGCTCCCTGGGCGGGACAGTGGGAGAAAAACTGTTTTTT.

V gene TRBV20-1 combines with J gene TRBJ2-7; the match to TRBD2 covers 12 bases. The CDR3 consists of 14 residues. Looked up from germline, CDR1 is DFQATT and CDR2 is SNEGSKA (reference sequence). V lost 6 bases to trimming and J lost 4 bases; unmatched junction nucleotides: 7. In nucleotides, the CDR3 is TGCAGTGCCCGGACTAGCGGGACCCTTTACGAGCAGTACTTC. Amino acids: CSARTSGTLYEQYF.

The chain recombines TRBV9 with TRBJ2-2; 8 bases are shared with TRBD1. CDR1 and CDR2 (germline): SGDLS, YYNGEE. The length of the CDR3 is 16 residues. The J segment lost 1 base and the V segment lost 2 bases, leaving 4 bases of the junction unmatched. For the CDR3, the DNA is TGTGCCAGCAGCGTGGACAGGGCCGGGAACACCGGGGAGCTGTTTTTT. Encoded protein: CASSVDRAGNTGELFF. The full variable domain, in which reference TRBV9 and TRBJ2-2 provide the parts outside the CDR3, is DSGVTQTPKHLITATGQRVTLRCSPRSGDLSVYWYQQSLDQGLQFLIQYYNGEERAKGNILERFSAQQFPDLHSELNLSSLELGDSALYFCASSVDRAGNTGELFFGEGSRLTVL.

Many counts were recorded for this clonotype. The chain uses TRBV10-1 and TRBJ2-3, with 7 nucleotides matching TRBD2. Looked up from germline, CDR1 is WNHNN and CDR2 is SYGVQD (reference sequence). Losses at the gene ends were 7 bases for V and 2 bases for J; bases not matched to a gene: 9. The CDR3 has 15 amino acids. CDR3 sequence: CASMRLAWDTDTQYF. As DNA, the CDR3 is TGCGCCAGCATGAGACTAGCATGGGACACAGATACGCAGTATTTT.